The clone carrying this T cell receptor beta chain was picked up a small number of times. This entry is derived from a study of control samples from healthy donors and cancer patients. In germline, CDR1 is SGHTA, CDR2 FQGNSA. V lost 9 bases, J lost 8 bases, and 13 bases lay in between. The CDR3 totals 11 residues. Data came from immunoSEQ multiplex PCR; TCRdb stores just in-frame clones and leaves some out. The sample shows some 64,000 clones, 75% to 95% of them seen only once. Material for sequencing was PBMCs. The rearrangement uses TRBV7-2 and TRBJ1-1; no clear D gene. The source is a woman aged 50 to 60 with colorectal cancer. In DNA form, the CDR3 reads TGTGCCAGTCCGGCAGCCGGGGAAGCTTTCTTT. This encodes CASPAAGEAFF.